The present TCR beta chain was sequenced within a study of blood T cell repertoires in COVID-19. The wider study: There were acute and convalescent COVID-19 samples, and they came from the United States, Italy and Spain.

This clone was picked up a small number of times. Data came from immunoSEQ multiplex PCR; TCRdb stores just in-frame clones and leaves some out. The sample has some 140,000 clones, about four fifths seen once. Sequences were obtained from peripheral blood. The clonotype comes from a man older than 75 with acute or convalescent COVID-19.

CDR3 sequence: CASSYRGPQETQYF. DNA of the CDR3: TGTGCCAGCAGTTACAGGGGGCCCCAAGAGACCCAGTACTTC. The chain couples TRBV6-6 to TRBJ2-5, with 7 bases lining up with TRBD1. V dropped 2 bases and J dropped 1; count of bases not matched to a gene: 1. The CDR3 totals 14 residues. Germline V gene lookup returns CDR1 MNHNY and CDR2 SVGAGI (reference sequence).